This record concerns one T cell receptor beta chain sequence. Its antigen is not identified. CDR1 is SGDLS, CDR2 YYNGEE, per germline. J lost 0 bases, V lost 3 bases, and 10 bases had no gene match. The CDR3 runs 17 residues. The data were taken from a study of cytomegalovirus exposure and HLA in healthy donors. Study at large: An earlier analysis identified some 110 million unique TCR beta sequences in about 179 million T cells.

PCR amplification relied on 60 Vbeta primers (plus 13 Jbeta primers). Method: immunoSEQ multiplex PCR; TCRdb's copy keeps in-frame clones and lacks some. This table lists under 250,000 clones. Regarding the study as a whole: Most of the CMV-associated TCR beta chains (in a later analysis) appeared to be HLA-restricted.

Material: PBMCs. The chain carries TRBV9 and TRBJ2-3, with 7 bases identical to TRBD2. The clonotype originates from a girl between 2 and 10 years old in good health and CMV-seropositive. CDR3: CASSAFSSGASTDTQYF. The CDR3 nucleotides read TGTGCCAGCAGCGCCTTCTCGAGCGGGGCTAGCACAGATACGCAGTATTTT.